These 16 T cell receptor beta chains share one sample of origin, sequenced in a study of OX40 agonist ivuxolimab in advanced cancers. The data were produced by immunoSEQ multiplex PCR, yet TCRdb's version contains in-frame clones alone and is incomplete. The sample shows fewer than 90,000 clones, more than 75% of them seen only once. Sequenced here: CD4+ or CD8+ T cells sorted from blood, sampled in a trial of the OX40 agonist ivuxolimab. All receptors derive from an adult with an advanced solid tumor such as melanoma, head and neck, liver or kidney cancer.

This rearrangement joins TRBV5-1 to TRBJ2-1, with no clear D. The CDR3 totals 15 residues. Looked up from germline, CDR1 is SGHRS and CDR2 is YFSETQ. Trimming took off 3 bases at V and 0 bases at J, with 10 bases between the two ends. CDR3 coding DNA: TGCGCCAGCAGCTCAACGTCCCGCTCCTACAATGAGCAGTTCTTC. Encoded protein: CASSSTSRSYNEQFF.

V is TRBV9 and J is TRBJ2-7; 7 bases are a match to TRBD2. Germline lookup yields CDR1 SGDLS and CDR2 YYNGEE. The CDR3 spans 18 residues. The V segment lost 4 bases and the J segment 3 bases; nucleotides outside the gene matches: 19. The CDR3 DNA follows: TGTGCCAGCAGCCCCCACGCCGGGGGAGGGTCTAGTATCTACGAGCAGTACTTC. As protein: CASSPHAGGGSSIYEQYF.

This rearrangement joins TRBV7-2 to TRBJ2-3; 8 nucleotides agree with TRBD2. CDR3 size: 14 residues. The ends lost 11 bases at V and 4 bases at J; junction bases unmatched: 11. Germline loops: CDR1 SGHTA, CDR2 FQGNSA. CDR3 loop: CASTPGGGSDTQYF. Written as DNA, the CDR3 is TGTGCCTCAACGCCCGGGGGGGGGTCAGATACGCAGTATTTT.

The chain links TRBV4-3 to TRBJ1-3; perhaps TRBD1 as D (5 bases). Trimming removed 1 base from V and 4 bases from J, with 14 bases in between. This CDR3 region has 16 residues. Germline V gene data show CDR1 as LGHNA and CDR2 as YSLEER. In DNA, the CDR3 is TGCGCCAGCAGCCAAGGGGGCGGGGGAACCGGAAACACCATATATTTT. Its translation is CASSQGGGGTGNTIYF.

The V call is TRBV5-4, the J call TRBJ1-2; TRBD1 agrees at 8 bases. J was trimmed by 7 bases and V by 2 bases; bases with no gene match: 7. CDR3 size: 14 residues. CDR1 SGHNT and CDR2 YYREEE come from the germline V gene (reference sequence). CDR3 in amino acids: CASSFGQGAGGYTF. In DNA, the CDR3 is TGTGCCAGCAGCTTTGGCCAGGGGGCTGGTGGCTACACCTTC.

The chain is built from TRBV28 and TRBJ1-1, with 7 bases aligning to TRBD1. CDR1 is MDHEN, CDR2 SYDVKM, per germline. V lost 6 bases and J lost 5; bases outside the gene matches: 15. The CDR3 consists of 16 residues. CDR3 nucleotide sequence: TGTGCCAGCAGCAGGGCTGGAAACTACAGGGGTACTGAAGCTTTCTTT. Protein product: CASSRAGNYRGTEAFF.

This chain joins TRBV6-5 and TRBJ1-6, with 10 bases identical to TRBD1. From germline, CDR1 is MNHEY and CDR2 SVGAGI. The CDR3 contains 13 residues. V lost 9 bases, J lost 6 bases, and 2 bases stayed unmatched. The CDR3: CASGDRGNSPLHF. CDR3 in DNA: TGTGCCAGTGGGGACAGGGGTAATTCACCCCTCCACTTT.

CDR3 region: CASSVSGGGQFF. The CDR3 DNA follows: TGTGCCAGCAGCGTTAGTGGGGGAGGGCAGTTCTTC. The chain employs TRBV7-3 and TRBJ2-1; possibly TRBD2 for D (6 bases). The V gene's germline CDR1 is SGHTA and CDR2 FQGTGA. CDR3 size: 12 residues. V was cut by 5 bases and J by 12 bases, with 14 bases left in between.

The chain is built from TRBV7-3 and TRBJ1-2; 7 bases agree with TRBD1. Germline CDR1 is SGHTA and CDR2 is FQGTGA. Trimming took 0 bases from V and 7 from J; bases not matched to a gene: 14. This CDR3 has 17 amino acids. The CDR3 spells CASSLTPGDSSLSGYTF. In nucleotides, the CDR3 is TGTGCCAGCAGCTTAACCCCCGGGGACAGTTCGCTTTCTGGCTACACCTTC.

Of note for this clone: The DNA is left out, because the CDR3 cannot be placed on it with certainty; the CDR3 is given as TCRdb lists it. The chain links TRBV11-3 to TRBJ2-2; TRBD2 is the table's D call, not checked against the DNA. Germline V gene sequence: CDR1 SGHNT, CDR2 YENEEA. The length of the CDR3 is 16 amino acids, counting both ends. CDR3: CASSLSLGRRAGELFF.

This chain connects TRBV10-3 to TRBJ2-7, with 8 bases lining up with TRBD2. Germline lookup yields CDR1 ENHRY and CDR2 SYGVKD. This CDR3 is built from 17 residues. Unmatched junction bases numbered 18, after V lost 10 bases and J lost 1 base. CDR3 coding DNA: TGTGCCACCCAAACGGGGCACAGGGCGGGGGGATCCTACGAGCAGTACGTC. This gives the protein CATQTGHRAGGSYEQYV.

The chain has TRBV18 and TRBJ1-2, with D perhaps matching TRBD1 (5 bases). Trimming shortened V by 4 bases and J by 8 bases, and 11 bases separated the two germline ends. The CDR3 consists of 12 residues. Looked up from germline, CDR1 is KGHSH and CDR2 is LQKENI. CDR3 protein: CASSRGGVGYTF. The CDR3 bases are TGTGCCAGCTCACGCGGGGGAGTGGGCTACACCTTC.

The gene calls are TRBV4-1 and TRBJ1-4; possibly TRBD1 for D (5 bases). From germline, CDR1 is MGHRA and CDR2 YSYEKL. This CDR3 spans 19 amino acids. V was shortened by 0 bases and J by 2 bases, with 19 bases between the two germline ends. The CDR3 nucleotides are TGCGCCAGCAGCCAAGATCCTGGGGGGTCCTATCTCACTAATGAAAAACTGTTTTTT. Translation gives CASSQDPGGSYLTNEKLFF.

The rearrangement uses TRBV6-1 and TRBJ1-5; D might be TRBD1 (5 bases). The CDR3 extends over 15 amino acids. Germline V lookup: CDR1 MNHNS, CDR2 SASEGT. V was shortened by 3 bases and J by 3 bases, with 12 bases between the two germline ends. The CDR3 DNA follows: TGTGCCAGCAGTGAGCAGGGAATCCTCAATCAGCCCCAGCATTTT. Its translation is CASSEQGILNQPQHF.

The chain recombines TRBV5-4 with TRBJ1-1; D might be TRBD1 (5 bases). Trimming took off 2 bases at V and 4 bases at J, with 9 bases between the two ends. The CDR3 is 13 amino acids. Germline V gene sequence: CDR1 SGHNT, CDR2 YYREEE (reference sequence). CDR3 DNA: TGTGCCAGCAGCTTATGGGGGGGCACTGAAGCTTTCTTT. This translates into CASSLWGGTEAFF.

V usage is TRBV5-6 and J usage is TRBJ1-5; D is uncertain. This CDR3 contains 15 residues. The germline V and J ends were trimmed by 6 bases and 5 bases, with 18 bases remaining between them. From germline, CDR1 is SGHDT and CDR2 YYEEEE. The CDR3 nucleotides read TGTGCCAGCACCCTAGGTCCGGGAGGGCATCAGCCCCAGCATTTT. Its protein product is CASTLGPGGHQPQHF.